The rows below give T cell receptor beta chains drawn from one sample of a study of cytomegalovirus exposure and HLA in healthy donors. Repertoires were generated with immunoSEQ multiplex PCR, while TCRdb's copy carries only in-frame clones and drops some. The sample shows some 130,000 clones, approximately 80% of them seen only once. Sequencing was done on a sample of PBMCs. These receptors were obtained from a male donor in good health and CMV-seronegative. CDR3s include the opening cysteine and the closing phenylalanine or tryptophan. Fields, in order: V gene, CDR3 length, clone size, J gene, D gene, CDR3 DNA, CDR3 protein. The D gene is left open where the match is weak. The size of a clone is reported for some rows only, either as once, few or many, or as a class for expanded clones.

TRBV7-2	11	NA	TRBJ1-1	NA	TGTGCCAGCAGCTCTCACACTGAAGCTTTCTTT	CASSSHTEAFF
TRBV5-1	15	NA	TRBJ2-1	NA	TGCGCCAGCAGCTTGAAGGGGCAAATGGACCACCGGGTCTTCTTC	CASSLKGQMDHRVFF
TRBV29-1	12	NA	TRBJ2-1	NA	TGCAGCGTCATAAGGGAGTTGAGTGAGCAGTTCTTC	CSVIRELSEQFF
TRBV5-7	13	NA	TRBJ2-1	TRBD1	TGTGCCAGCAGCCGGACAGGGTGGAATGAGCAGTTCTTC	CASSRTGWNEQFF
TRBV5-1	15	NA	TRBJ2-7	TRBD2	TGCGCCAGCAGCTTGGGGGCTAGCGGAAGTTACGAGCAGTACTTC	CASSLGASGSYEQYF
TRBV29-1	12	NA	TRBJ2-7	TRBD2	TGCAGCGTTGATAGCGGGGGATACGAGCAGTACTTC	CSVDSGGYEQYF
TRBV5-1	14	NA	TRBJ2-1	NA	TGCGCCAGCAGCTTGGCGGCCGGGAGCGATGAGCAGTTCTTC	CASSLAAGSDEQFF
TRBV5-1	15	NA	TRBJ2-1	NA	TGCGCCAGCAGCTTGGTGGCTAGCCGGGGGAATGAGCAGTTCTTC	CASSLVASRGNEQFF
TRBV6-1	15	NA	TRBJ2-7	TRBD2	TGTGCCAGCGTAGAACGGTTAGCGGGATCACACGAGCAGTACTTC	CASVERLAGSHEQYF
TRBV27	15	few	TRBJ2-7	NA	TGTGCCAGCAGATATTTGGGGGGAACTCGCAACGAGCAGTACTTC	CASRYLGGTRNEQYF
TRBV10-3	17	NA	TRBJ2-7	TRBD2	TGTGCCATCAGTGAGTCGGGGACTAGCGGGAGAAACTACGAGCAGTACTTC	CAISESGTSGRNYEQYF
TRBV7-3	11	NA	TRBJ2-7	NA	TGTGCCAGCAGCTCAGGGATCGAGCAGTACTTC	CASSSGIEQYF
TRBV2	14	NA	TRBJ1-2	TRBD1	TGTGCCAGCAGTGACCGGGACAGGTCTAATGGCTACACCTTC	CASSDRDRSNGYTF
TRBV5-5	14	NA	TRBJ1-2	NA	TGTGCCAGCAGCCCGGTCAGCCAGGGCTATGGCTACACCTTC	CASSPVSQGYGYTF
TRBV7-9	12	NA	TRBJ2-1	TRBD1	TGTGCCAGCAGTAACAGGGGGAGTGAGCAGTTCTTC	CASSNRGSEQFF
TRBV9	15	once	TRBJ1-1	TRBD1	TGTGCCAGCAGCGTAGGGCAGGGGGGTGATACTGAAGCTTTCTTT	CASSVGQGGDTEAFF
TRBV5-1	17	NA	TRBJ2-2	TRBD1	TGCGCCAGCAGCGGCGGGACGACAGGGGCGAACACCGGGGAGCTGTTTTTT	CASSGGTTGANTGELFF
TRBV14	15	NA	TRBJ2-2	NA	TGTGCCAGCAGCCAAGATAGAAGAAACACCGGGGAGCTGTTTTTT	CASSQDRRNTGELFF
TRBV2	14	NA	TRBJ2-3	NA	TGTGCCAGCAGAATGGGGGGATCGACAGATACGCAGTATTTT	CASRMGGSTDTQYF
TRBV5-8	16	NA	TRBJ1-4	NA	TGTGCCAGCAGCTTGGCCGGGGGGAGGATTAATGAAAAACTGTTTTTT	CASSLAGGRINEKLFF
TRBV11-2	20	once	TRBJ2-4	TRBD2	TGTGCCAGCAGCTTAGATCCCTCTCTAGCGGGGGCCCTAGCCAAAAACATTCAGTACTTC	CASSLDPSLAGALAKNIQYF
TRBV9	16	NA	TRBJ2-3	TRBD1	TGTGCCAGCAGCCTTCGGGACAGGAGAAACACAGATACGCAGTATTTT	CASSLRDRRNTDTQYF
TRBV9	13	NA	TRBJ2-1	TRBD1	TGTGCCAGCAGCGTGGACAGGAACAATGAGCAGTTCTTC	CASSVDRNNEQFF
TRBV6-6	14	NA	TRBJ1-2	TRBD1	TGTGCCAGCAGTTACGGGACAGATATCTATGGCTACACCTTC	CASSYGTDIYGYTF
TRBV5-4	15	NA	TRBJ2-7	TRBD2	TGTGCCAGCAGATACGGACTAGCGGAGACCTACGAGCAGTACTTC	CASRYGLAETYEQYF
TRBV23-1	11	NA	TRBJ2-7	NA	TGCGCCAGCAGTCGACACTTTAAACAGCACTTC	CASSRHFKQHF
TRBV7-3	15	NA	TRBJ1-2	TRBD1	TGTGCCAGCAGCTTAACGCCCGGGACAGGTTATGGCTACACCTTC	CASSLTPGTGYGYTF
TRBV18	13	NA	TRBJ1-1	NA	TGTGCCAGCTCACCACCGCAGGGTCCCGAAGCTTTCTTT	CASSPPQGPEAFF
TRBV19	15	NA	TRBJ2-7	TRBD2	TGTGCCAGTAGCTCCGGACTAGCGGCCACCTACGAGCAGTACTTC	CASSSGLAATYEQYF